This T cell receptor beta chain was profiled in a study of blood T cell repertoires in COVID-19 (dated by TCRdb to 2019 to 2021). Describing the broader study: Samples covering the acute and convalescent phases of COVID-19 were provided by collaborators in the United States, Italy and Spain. The material from the prospective study consisted of cDNA or gDNA derived from T cells, B-cell-depleted T cells, or PBMCs. The dataset comprised deeply sampled blood TCRbeta repertoires from subjects exposed to, actively infected with, or recovered from COVID-19. The repertoires were released in a freely available public database meant as a resource for research on the immune response to SARS-CoV-2. The samples were drawn from two sources: the first 160 participants of the ongoing ImmuneRACE study, and 1,200 or so subjects contributed by 6 global collaborators. Sample metadata almost always included a de-identified subject ID, COVID-19 status, age in years and sex. Where available, HLA class I and class II types were taken from metadata supplied by the sample provider and were not determined by assay-based typing. What the work shows at the level of the full study, not this receptor alone: The quantity of clinical and demographic metadata differed by source and by participant and was supplied without curation.

One collaborating source in Seattle enrolled patients during active infection and followed them longitudinally through the course of disease. Whole blood was collected in K2EDTA tubes by collaborating institutions according to the institutions' own protocols. For TCRbeta analysis, collaborator samples were shipped as frozen whole blood, as isolated PBMCs, or as DNA extracted from either sample type. The CDR3 measures 15 amino acids from cysteine to phenylalanine. Just CDR3 DNA is preserved here, 45 bases in frame from base 1. The V and J ends are trimmed by 5 bases and 5 bases, leaving 15 bases between them. CDR1 and CDR2, looked up from the germline V gene, are MDHEN and SYDVKM. With respect to this clone: Its antigen is unknown. Qualities for individual bases were not recorded, and no much larger clone is one base off.

TCRbeta CDR3 regions were amplified from genomic DNA by means of the immunoSEQ Assay, a bias-controlled multiplex PCR. The paper's data handling went like this. The number of nucleated cells in each sample was estimated by amplification of reference gene primers within the assay. To quantify the absolute abundance of each unique TCRbeta CDR3 rearrangement, sequence reads were collapsed and filtered. For each sample, productive Simpson clonality was calculated as the square root of Simpson's diversity index across productive rearrangements. TCRdb re-hosts the immuneACCESS table, in-frame sequences only. Its copies lack some clones; in the studies checked, an unresolved V gene accounts for under half of them, and the cause for the rest is not known. V, J and clone size were drawn from that table, and D and trimming were deduced from the DNA. This sample holds fewer than 400,000 clones; about nine tenths were observed only once. Clones ranked in the top ten supply under 3% of the sample.

The chain joins TRBV28 to TRBJ1-4; the D gene assignment is ambiguous. This TCR derives from a woman aged 25 to 45 with COVID-19, enrolled during active disease. Material: peripheral blood. The CDR3 corresponds to CASSLPPGGNEKLFF. The sequence in DNA is TGTGCCAGCAGTCTCCCCCCGGGAGGGAATGAAAAACTGTTTTTT.